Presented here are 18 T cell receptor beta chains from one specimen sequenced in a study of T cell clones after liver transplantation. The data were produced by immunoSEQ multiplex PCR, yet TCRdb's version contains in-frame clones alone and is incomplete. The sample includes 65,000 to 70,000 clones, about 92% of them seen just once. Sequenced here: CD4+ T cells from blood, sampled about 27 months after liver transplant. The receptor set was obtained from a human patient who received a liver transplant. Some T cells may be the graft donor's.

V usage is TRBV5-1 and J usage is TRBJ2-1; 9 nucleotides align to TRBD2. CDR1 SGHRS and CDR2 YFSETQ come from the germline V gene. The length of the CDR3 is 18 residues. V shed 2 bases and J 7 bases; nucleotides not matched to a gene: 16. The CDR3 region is CASSLKFGGAGGRNEQFF. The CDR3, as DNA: TGCGCCAGCAGCTTAAAGTTTGGCGGGGCGGGAGGGCGAAATGAGCAGTTCTTC.

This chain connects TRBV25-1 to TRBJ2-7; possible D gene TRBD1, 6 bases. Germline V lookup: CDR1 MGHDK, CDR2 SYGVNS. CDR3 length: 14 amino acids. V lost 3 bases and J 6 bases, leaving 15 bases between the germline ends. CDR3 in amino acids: CASSENRDSGEQYF. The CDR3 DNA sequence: TGTGCCAGCAGTGAGAACAGGGATTCAGGCGAGCAGTACTTC.

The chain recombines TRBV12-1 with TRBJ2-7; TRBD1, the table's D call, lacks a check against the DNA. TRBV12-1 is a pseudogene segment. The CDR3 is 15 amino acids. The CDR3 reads CASSFDARTDYEQYF. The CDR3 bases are TGTGCCAGCAGCTTTGACGCCCGGACAGACTACGAGCAGTACTTC.

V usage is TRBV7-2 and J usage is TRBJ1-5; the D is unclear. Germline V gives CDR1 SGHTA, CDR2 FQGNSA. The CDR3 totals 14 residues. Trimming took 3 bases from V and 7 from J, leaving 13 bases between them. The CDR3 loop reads CASSLGSLGQPQHF. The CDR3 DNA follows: TGTGCCAGCAGCTTGGGGTCGCTGGGGCAGCCCCAGCATTTT. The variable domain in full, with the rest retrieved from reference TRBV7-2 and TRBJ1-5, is GAGVSQSPSNKVTEKGKDVELRCDPISGHTALYWYRQSLGQGLEFLIYFQGNSAPDKSGLPSDRFSAERTGGSVSTLTIQRTQQEDSAVYLCASSLGSLGQPQHFGDGTRLSIL.

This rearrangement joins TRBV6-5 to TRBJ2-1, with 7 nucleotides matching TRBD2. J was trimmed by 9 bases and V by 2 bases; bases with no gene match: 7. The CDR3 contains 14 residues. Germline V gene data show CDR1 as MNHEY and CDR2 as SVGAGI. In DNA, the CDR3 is TGTGCCAGCAGTTACAGGGAGGGTTCGGGTGAGCAGTTCTTC. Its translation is CASSYREGSGEQFF.

The CDR3 nucleotides are TGCGCCAGCAGCCCTTCGGACAGGGGTGTGGATGAGCAGTTCTTC. Its protein is CASSPSDRGVDEQFF. The rearrangement joins TRBV5-1 to TRBJ2-1; 9 bases are a match to TRBD1. CDR3 length equals 15 residues. Trimming removed 4 bases from V and 8 bases from J; junction bases left unmatched: 10. Germline CDR1 SGHRS, CDR2 YFSETQ. The complete variable domain, with remaining parts taken from reference TRBV5-1 and TRBJ2-1, reads KAGVTQTPRYLIKTRGQQVTLSCSPISGHRSVSWYQQTPGQGLQFLFEYFSETQRNKGNFPGRFSGRQFSNSRSEMNVSTLELGDSALYLCASSPSDRGVDEQFFGPGTRLTVL.

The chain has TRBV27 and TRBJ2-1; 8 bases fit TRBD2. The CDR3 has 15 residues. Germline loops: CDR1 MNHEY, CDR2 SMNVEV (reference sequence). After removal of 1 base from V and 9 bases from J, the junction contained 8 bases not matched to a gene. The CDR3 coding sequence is TGTGCCAGCAGTTTATGGGGAACTAGCGGACTTGAGCAGTTCTTC. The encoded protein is CASSLWGTSGLEQFF.

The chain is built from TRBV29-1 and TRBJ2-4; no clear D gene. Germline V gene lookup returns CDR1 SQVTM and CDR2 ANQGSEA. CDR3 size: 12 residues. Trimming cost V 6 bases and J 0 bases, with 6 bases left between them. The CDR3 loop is CSVALAKNIQYF. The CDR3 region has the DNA TGCAGCGTCGCGCTAGCCAAAAACATTCAGTACTTC.

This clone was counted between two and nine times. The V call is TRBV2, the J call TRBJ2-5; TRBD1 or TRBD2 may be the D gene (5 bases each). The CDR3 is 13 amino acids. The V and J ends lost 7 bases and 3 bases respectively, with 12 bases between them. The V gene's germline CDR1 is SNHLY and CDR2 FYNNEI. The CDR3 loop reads CASISGTKETQYF. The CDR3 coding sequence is TGTGCCAGCATCTCCGGGACCAAAGAGACCCAGTACTTC. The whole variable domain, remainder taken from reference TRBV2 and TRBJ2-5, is EPEVTQTPSHQVTQMGQEVILRCVPISNHLYFYWYRQILGQKVEFLVSFYNNEISEKSEIFDDQFSVERPDGSNFTLKIRSTKLEDSAMYFCASISGTKETQYFGPGTRLLVL.

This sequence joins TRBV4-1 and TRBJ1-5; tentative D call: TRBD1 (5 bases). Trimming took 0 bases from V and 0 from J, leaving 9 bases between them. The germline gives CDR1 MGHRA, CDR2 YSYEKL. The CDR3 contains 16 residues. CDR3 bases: TGCGCCAGCAGCCAAGAGACAGCCTTTAGCAATCAGCCCCAGCATTTT. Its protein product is CASSQETAFSNQPQHF.

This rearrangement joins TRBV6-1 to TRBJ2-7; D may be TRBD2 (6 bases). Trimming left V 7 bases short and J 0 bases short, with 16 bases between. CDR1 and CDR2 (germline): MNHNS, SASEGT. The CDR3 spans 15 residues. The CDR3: CASNRGGTNSYEQYF. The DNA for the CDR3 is TGTGCCAGCAACCGTGGCGGGACCAACTCCTACGAGCAGTACTTC.

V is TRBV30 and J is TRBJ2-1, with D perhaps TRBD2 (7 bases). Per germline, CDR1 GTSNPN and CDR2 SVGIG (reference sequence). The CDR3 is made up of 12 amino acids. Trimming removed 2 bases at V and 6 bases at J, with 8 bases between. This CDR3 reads CAWSRGANEQFF. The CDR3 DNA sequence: TGTGCCTGGAGTCGGGGGGCCAATGAGCAGTTCTTC.

The CDR3 loop reads CASSERGGDTEAFF. The DNA for the CDR3 is TGCGCCAGCAGTGAACGGGGCGGGGACACTGAAGCTTTCTTT. The chain uses TRBV10-1 and TRBJ1-1; maybe TRBD1 (5 bases). Trimming removed 3 bases from V and 3 bases from J, with 11 bases in between. The CDR3 sequence is 14 residues long. Germline V gives CDR1 WNHNN, CDR2 SYGVQD (reference sequence).

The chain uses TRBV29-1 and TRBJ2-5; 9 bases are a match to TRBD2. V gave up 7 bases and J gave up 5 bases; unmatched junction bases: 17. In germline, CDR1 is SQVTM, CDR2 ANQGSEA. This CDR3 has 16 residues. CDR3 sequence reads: CSARLAVLLTGETQYF. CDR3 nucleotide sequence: TGCAGCGCCCGACTAGCGGTTCTTTTGACGGGCGAGACCCAGTACTTC.

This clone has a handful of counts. The CDR3 DNA is TGTGCCAGCAGCTTAGGATTAACGGCTAGCGGGGTTAGCACAGATACGCAGTATTTT. This codes for CASSLGLTASGVSTDTQYF. This chain connects TRBV11-2 to TRBJ2-3; 9 bases are a match to TRBD2. The V gene's germline CDR1 is SGHAT and CDR2 FQNNGV. The CDR3 extends over 19 amino acids. V trimming: 1 base; J trimming: 0 bases; junction bases outside the gene matches: 11.

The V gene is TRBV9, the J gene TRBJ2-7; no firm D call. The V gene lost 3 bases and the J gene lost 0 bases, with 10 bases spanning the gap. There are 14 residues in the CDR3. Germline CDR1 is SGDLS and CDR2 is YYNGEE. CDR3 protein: CASSALWTSYEQYF. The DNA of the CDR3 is TGTGCCAGCAGCGCCCTCTGGACCTCCTACGAGCAGTACTTC.

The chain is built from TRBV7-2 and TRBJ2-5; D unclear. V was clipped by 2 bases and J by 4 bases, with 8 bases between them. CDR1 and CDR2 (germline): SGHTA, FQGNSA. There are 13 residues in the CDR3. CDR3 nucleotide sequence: TGTGCCAGCAGCTTAAAAGTGCGAGAGACCCAGTACTTC. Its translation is CASSLKVRETQYF.

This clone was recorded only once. CDR3 bases: TGTGCCAGCAGCTTGGTAATAGCGGGAGGGGTTACGAATGAGCAGTTCTTC. Its protein product is CASSLVIAGGVTNEQFF. The genes are TRBV5-4 and TRBJ2-1, with 11 bases fitting TRBD2. The junction had 9 bases not matched to a gene; V was cut back by 0 bases and J by 7 bases. This CDR3 is 17 amino acids long. The germline V gene encodes CDR1 SGHNT and CDR2 YYREEE (reference sequence). Full variable domain (rest looked up from reference TRBV5-4 and TRBJ2-1): ETGVTQSPTHLIKTRGQQVTLRCSSQSGHNTVSWYQQALGQGPQFIFQYYREEENGRGNFPPRFSGLQFPNYSSELNVNALELDDSALYLCASSLVIAGGVTNEQFFGPGTRLTVL.